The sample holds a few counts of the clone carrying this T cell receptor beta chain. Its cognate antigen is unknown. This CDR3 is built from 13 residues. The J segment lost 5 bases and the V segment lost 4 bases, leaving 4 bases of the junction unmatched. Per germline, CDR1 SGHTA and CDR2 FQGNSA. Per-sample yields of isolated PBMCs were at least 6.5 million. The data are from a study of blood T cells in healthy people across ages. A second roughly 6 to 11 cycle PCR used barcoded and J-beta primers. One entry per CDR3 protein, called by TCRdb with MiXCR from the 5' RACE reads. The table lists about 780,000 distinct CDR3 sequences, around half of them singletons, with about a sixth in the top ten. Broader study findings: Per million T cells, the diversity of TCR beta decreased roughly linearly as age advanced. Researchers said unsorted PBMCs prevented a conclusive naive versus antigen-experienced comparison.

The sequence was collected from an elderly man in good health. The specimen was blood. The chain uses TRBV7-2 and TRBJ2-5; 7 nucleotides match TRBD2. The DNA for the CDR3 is TGTGCCAGCAGCTCTCGGACTAGTGAGACCCAGTACTTC. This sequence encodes CASSSRTSETQYF.